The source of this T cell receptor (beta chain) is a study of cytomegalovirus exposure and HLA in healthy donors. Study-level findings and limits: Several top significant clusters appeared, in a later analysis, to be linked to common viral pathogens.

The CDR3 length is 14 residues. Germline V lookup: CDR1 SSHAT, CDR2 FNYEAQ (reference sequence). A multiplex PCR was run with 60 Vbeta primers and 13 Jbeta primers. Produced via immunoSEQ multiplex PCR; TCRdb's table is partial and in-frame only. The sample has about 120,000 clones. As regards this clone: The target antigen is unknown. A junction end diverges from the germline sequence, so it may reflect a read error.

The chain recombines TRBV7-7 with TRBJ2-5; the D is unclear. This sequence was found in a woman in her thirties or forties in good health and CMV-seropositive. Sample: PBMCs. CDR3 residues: CASSLLASGETQYF. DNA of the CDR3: TGTGCTAGCAGCCTTTTAGCCTCCGGGGAGACCCAGTACTTC.